This is a list of T cell receptor beta chains from one sample in a study of PD-1 blockade in classical Hodgkin lymphoma. Assay used: immunoSEQ multiplex PCR; TCRdb lists only in-frame clones, some missing. This sample yields 55,000 to 65,000 clones, of which roughly nine tenths are seen a single time; approximately 15% belongs to the top ten. The specimen was peripheral blood mononuclear cells (PBMCs), collected at baseline. These receptors came from a human donor with classical Hodgkin lymphoma. Both conserved end residues are part of each CDR3. Clone size, where shown, is once, few, many, or a class for clones that have expanded.

size	V	J	CDR3
.	TRBV5-6	TRBJ2-1	CASSSVHNEQFF
.	TRBV5-1	TRBJ2-6	CASKGQSTGANVLTF
.	TRBV7-9	TRBJ2-3	CASKRQGYTDTQYF
.	TRBV6-6	TRBJ2-2	CASSYPQGPNTGELFF
.	TRBV2	TRBJ2-7	CASSQPGLEQYF
.	TRBV7-8	TRBJ1-6	CASSPGQGGDSPLHF
.	TRBV5-4	TRBJ1-1	CASSLAVMGFLNTEAFF
.	TRBV5-5	TRBJ2-5	CASSLLADRGFQETQYF
.	TRBV5-6	TRBJ1-6	CASRFGGAGFGSPLHF
few	TRBV19	TRBJ1-6	CASSILDTNSPLHF
.	TRBV7-9	TRBJ1-6	CASSLTRSPLHF
few	TRBV7-9	TRBJ1-5	CASSFADQPQHF
.	TRBV7-9	TRBJ2-7	CASIPPRDRRYEQYF
.	TRBV6-1	TRBJ2-7	CASSESRAAIYEQYF
.	TRBV10-3	TRBJ1-2	CATLEGQKVYGYTF
.	TRBV5-1	TRBJ1-4	CASSLDSEKLFF
.	TRBV5-4	TRBJ1-2	CASSPGQGPWGYTF
.	TRBV13	TRBJ1-6	CASSLGAGALTPLHF
.	TRBV19	TRBJ1-4	CASSIDYGGRVELFF
.	TRBV10-2	TRBJ2-1	CASSDTQNNEQFF
.	TRBV12-5	TRBJ1-1	CASGAGQMNTEAFF
.	TRBV11-3	TRBJ2-1	CASSPNGVEQFF
.	TRBV11-2	TRBJ1-6	CASSKISREVSSYNSPLHF
.	TRBV27	TRBJ2-3	CASSRKRLDTDTQYF
few	TRBV5-1	TRBJ2-1	CASSLGGTRVEQFF
.	TRBV6-5	TRBJ2-5	CATGLLGPQETQYF
.	TRBV6-5	TRBJ2-7	CASSRYPNEQYF
.	TRBV6-5	TRBJ1-5	CASSPGLLDQPQHF
.	TRBV6-6	TRBJ1-5	CASRDRGRGNQPQHF
.	TRBV5-1	TRBJ1-1	CASSPRSWGLNTEAFF
.	TRBV6-1	TRBJ2-1	CASSAYSGQGTNEQFF
.	TRBV6-5	TRBJ2-5	CASSYDGTGTQYF
.	TRBV6-1	TRBJ1-3	CASSPMTVNTIYF
few	TRBV20-1	TRBJ1-2	CSAQTGLGYTF
.	TRBV4-1	TRBJ2-5	CASSQEGIGETQYF
.	TRBV5-6	TRBJ1-3	CASSDRRPLRLGNTIYF
medium-sized	TRBV6-1	TRBJ2-3	CASSDPRTGRADTQYF